The clone carrying this TCR beta chain has only a few counts. Its antigen is not known. The sample belongs to a study of cytomegalovirus exposure and HLA in healthy donors. Overall study findings and caveats: TCR beta sequences reportedly predicted most subjects' HLA-A and HLA-B alleles accurately.

The PCR employed 60 Vbeta primers together with 13 Jbeta primers. Profiling relied on immunoSEQ multiplex PCR, and the TCRdb table lists in-frame clones only, not all of them. Found here are roughly 82,000 clones, approximately 77% of them singletons; the top ten hold around 10%. With 1 base removed from V and 6 bases from J, the gap between germline ends came to 9 bases. This CDR3 contains 13 residues. Germline V gene lookup returns CDR1 MGHRA and CDR2 YSYEKL. The genes are TRBV4-1 and TRBJ1-1, with no clear D. Sequenced: PBMCs. The sequence came from a woman in her thirties or forties in good health and CMV-seropositive. The CDR3 loop reads CASSQVPEAEAFF. The CDR3 DNA follows: TGCGCCAGCAGCCAAGTTCCTGAGGCTGAAGCTTTCTTT.